Described below is a single T cell receptor (beta chain) sequence and its context. Its antigen is still unknown. There are 16 residues in the CDR3. The V end was cut by 2 bases, the J end by 7 bases, with 21 bases between. CDR1 SGHNT and CDR2 YYREEE come from the germline V gene (reference sequence). The record originates from a study of PD-1 blockade in mismatch repair-deficient tumors. The data were produced by immunoSEQ multiplex PCR, yet TCRdb's version contains in-frame clones alone and is incomplete. The table shows some 40,000 clones, with approximately 88% occurring only once. PCR or immunohistochemistry showed mismatch repair deficiency in every enrolled patient. TCR sequencing covered three patients who responded to pembrolizumab. Study-wide results and limits: After pembrolizumab, tumor-resident clones rose rapidly, then generally contracted before radiologic responses.

This specimen consisted of PBMCs, obtained about 40 weeks after starting pembrolizumab. The TCR originated in an adult with mismatch repair-deficient cancer. The chain couples TRBV5-4 to TRBJ1-2; D is possibly TRBD1 (5 bases). The CDR3: CASSFPGGVKMGGYTF. The DNA of the CDR3 is TGTGCCAGCAGCTTCCCGGGGGGGGTGAAAATGGGTGGCTACACCTTC.